Following are 25 T cell receptor beta chains from one sample sequenced in a study of CD8 T cells in ankylosing spondylitis. TCRdb redid the calling of the 5' RACE reads with MiXCR, one entry per CDR3 protein. The data contain roughly 250,000 distinct CDR3 sequences, over 9.5% of them singletons. Sequencing was performed on blood, either unsorted or a sorted T cell fraction (not recorded which). These receptors were obtained from a male donor with ankylosing spondylitis or in good health (not recorded which).

This clonotype was observed at least ten times. The chain has TRBV30 and TRBJ2-1, with TRBD2 matching over 7 bases. Losses at the gene ends were 1 base for V and 2 bases for J; bases not matched to a gene: 8. CDR1 is GTSNPN and CDR2 is SVGIG in the germline V gene (reference sequence). The length of the CDR3 is 16 residues. The CDR3 loop reads CAWSAPLADPYNEQFF. The CDR3 DNA follows: TGTGCCTGGAGTGCCCCTCTAGCGGACCCCTACAATGAGCAGTTCTTC. The full variable domain, rest sourced from reference TRBV30 and TRBJ2-1, is SQTIHQWPATLVQPVGSPLSLECTVEGTSNPNLYWYRQAAGRGLQLLFYSVGIGQISSEVPQNLSASRPQDRQFILSSKKLLLSDSGFYLCAWSAPLADPYNEQFFGPGTRLTVL.

In regard to this clonotype: A read error may be the cause here, since a much bigger clone is one base away. The J gene is TRBJ1-1, the V gene TRBV7-6, with D possibly matching TRBD1 (5 bases). The CDR3 consists of 14 residues. V lost 5 bases to trimming and J lost 1 base, with 11 bases between them. Germline V CDR1 and CDR2: SGHVS, FNYEAQ. CDR3 loop: CASSRLTGNTEAFF. CDR3 nucleotide sequence: TGTGCCAGCAGCCGCCTTACAGGGAACACTGAAGCTTTCTTT.

This rearrangement joins TRBV7-2 to TRBJ1-1; possible D gene TRBD1, 6 bases. Germline assignment: CDR1 SGHTA and CDR2 FQGNSA. The V gene lost 2 bases and the J gene lost 6 bases, with 16 bases spanning the gap. The CDR3 spans 15 residues. The CDR3 loop is CASSLLGGGGAEAFF. Here the CDR3 DNA reads TGTGCCAGCAGCTTACTGGGAGGGGGGGGCGCTGAAGCTTTCTTT. Full variable domain (remainder filled in from reference TRBV7-2 and TRBJ1-1): GAGVSQSPSNKVTEKGKDVELRCDPISGHTALYWYRQSLGQGLEFLIYFQGNSAPDKSGLPSDRFSAERTGGSVSTLTIQRTQQEDSAVYLCASSLLGGGGAEAFFGQGTRLTVV.

This clonotype was detected a few times. V and J are TRBV20-1 and TRBJ2-7, with D possibly being TRBD1 (6 bases). Germline V gene lookup returns CDR1 DFQATT and CDR2 SNEGSKA (reference sequence). The CDR3 runs 12 residues. V gave up 3 bases and J gave up 6 bases, with 12 bases separating them. The CDR3 bases are TGCAGTGCTAGCGGGTGGGGGCCCGAGCAGTACTTC. Translating it yields CSASGWGPEQYF.

V and J are TRBV7-2 and TRBJ1-2; D is possibly TRBD1 (6 bases). This CDR3 is 12 amino acids long. Per the germline V gene, CDR1 is SGHTA and CDR2 is FQGNSA. The germline V and J ends were trimmed by 1 base and 8 bases, with 8 bases remaining between them. The CDR3 loop is CASSLEGGGYTF. CDR3 bases: TGTGCCAGCAGCTTAGAAGGGGGAGGCTACACCTTC.

In this sample, this clonotype turned up many times. The chain links TRBV5-1 to TRBJ2-1; D remains unclear. CDR3 length: 16 amino acids. Germline CDR1 SGHRS, CDR2 YFSETQ. Trimming shortened V by 0 bases and J by 0 bases, and 10 bases separated the two germline ends. CDR3 DNA: TGCGCCAGCAGCTTGGAGCCCTACCTCTCCTACAATGAGCAGTTCTTC. It codes for CASSLEPYLSYNEQFF.

Many counts were recorded for this clonotype. The V and J genes are TRBV5-1 and TRBJ2-1, with TRBD2 matching 10 bases. The germline gives CDR1 SGHRS, CDR2 YFSETQ. After removal of 4 bases from V and 8 bases from J, the junction contained 9 bases not matched to a gene. The CDR3 spans 15 residues. This CDR3 is CASSAATSGFHEQFF. The CDR3 DNA sequence: TGCGCCAGCAGCGCGGCGACTAGCGGGTTTCATGAGCAGTTCTTC. Combining the CDR3 with reference TRBV5-1 and TRBJ2-1 gives the whole variable domain KAGVTQTPRYLIKTRGQQVTLSCSPISGHRSVSWYQQTPGQGLQFLFEYFSETQRNKGNFPGRFSGRQFSNSRSEMNVSTLELGDSALYLCASSAATSGFHEQFFGPGTRLTVL.

This clonotype has a count of ten or more. The chain has TRBV20-1 and TRBJ1-2; 8 bases fit TRBD1. This CDR3 region has 15 residues. V shed 0 bases, J shed 4 bases, and the junction held 7 bases outside the gene matches. Germline V gives CDR1 DFQATT, CDR2 SNEGSKA (reference sequence). CDR3 in DNA: TGCAGTGCTAGAGATCTCGAACAGGGGGTCTATGGCTACACCTTC. Translation: CSARDLEQGVYGYTF.

The rearrangement joins TRBV18 to TRBJ2-5; TRBD2 might be the D (6 bases). V was cut by 3 bases and J by 5 bases, with 10 bases left in between. The CDR3 covers 13 residues. Germline lookup yields CDR1 KGHSH and CDR2 LQKENI. This chain's CDR3 is CASSPEGRETQYF. CDR3 in DNA: TGTGCCAGCTCACCGGAAGGGAGGGAGACCCAGTACTTC.

This clonotype came up a few times. V is TRBV12-3 or TRBV12-4 and J is TRBJ2-5, with D possibly TRBD2 on 5 matching bases. The CDR3 totals 14 residues. With 5 bases removed from V and 4 bases from J, the gap between germline ends came to 14 bases. The DNA for the CDR3 is TGTGCCAGCAGTCCCCAGCTTGGGAGAGAGACCCAGTACTTC. This sequence encodes CASSPQLGRETQYF.

There are many counts of this clonotype. The gene calls are TRBV12-3 or TRBV12-4 and TRBJ2-1; TRBD2 matches at 9 bases. With 1 base clipped from V and 6 bases from J, the junction kept 4 bases outside the gene matches. This CDR3 has 15 residues. The chain's CDR3 is CASSLEAGGGNEQFF. CDR3 DNA: TGTGCCAGCAGTTTAGAAGCGGGGGGCGGCAATGAGCAGTTCTTC.

There are many counts of this clonotype. The CDR3, as DNA: TGTGCCAGCAGTGGACAGGGGCGCGATGGCTACACCTTC. Amino acid sequence: CASSGQGRDGYTF. The chain joins TRBV12-3 or TRBV12-4 to TRBJ1-2; TRBD1 matches 9 bases. This CDR3 spans 13 amino acids. V trimming: 5 bases; J trimming: 6 bases; junction bases outside the gene matches: 4.

The chain has TRBV10-3 and TRBJ1-2, with 9 bases matching TRBD1. V lost 2 bases to trimming and J lost 5 bases; unmatched junction nucleotides: 3. The CDR3 has 14 amino acids. The germline V gene encodes CDR1 ENHRY and CDR2 SYGVKD. The CDR3 spells CAISEGTGPYGYTF. Here the CDR3 DNA reads TGTGCCATCAGTGAGGGGACAGGGCCTTATGGCTACACCTTC.

There are a few counts of this clonotype. The rearrangement uses TRBV5-1 and TRBJ2-2, with TRBD1 matching 9 bases. The CDR3 has 16 residues. Unmatched junction bases numbered 8, after V lost 0 bases and J lost 8 bases. Germline loops: CDR1 SGHRS, CDR2 YFSETQ. Written as DNA, the CDR3 is TGCGCCAGCAGCTTGGACGGTGGACAGGGGCTGGGGGAGCTGTTTTTT. Encoded protein: CASSLDGGQGLGELFF.

The gene calls are TRBV20-1 and TRBJ2-1; D not resolved. The length of the CDR3 is 11 residues. Trimming removed 7 bases from V and 6 bases from J, with 10 bases in between. The V gene's germline CDR1 is DFQATT and CDR2 SNEGSKA (reference sequence). The CDR3 region has the DNA TGCAGTGTTAGTAGGAGCAATGAGCAGTTCTTC. Its translation: CSVSRSNEQFF.

The table lists this clonotype with many counts. The J gene is TRBJ2-5, the V gene TRBV25-1, with 11 bases matching TRBD2. This CDR3 is 14 amino acids long. Germline trimming cut 9 bases from V and 5 bases from J; bases unmatched to any gene: 8. The germline gives CDR1 MGHDK, CDR2 SYGVNS. DNA of the CDR3: TGTGCCAGTCCCGGGACTAGCGGTGGGGAGACCCAGTACTTC. Its translation: CASPGTSGGETQYF. The full variable domain, in which reference TRBV25-1 and TRBJ2-5 provide the parts outside the CDR3, is EADIYQTPRYLVIGTGKKITLECSQTMGHDKMYWYQQDPGMELHLIHYSYGVNSTEKGDLSSESTVSRIRTEHFPLTLESARPSHTSQYLCASPGTSGGETQYFGPGTRLLVL.

V and J are TRBV7-8 and TRBJ1-1; D gene ambiguous. CDR1 SGHVS and CDR2 FQNEAQ come from the germline V gene. V dropped 5 bases and J dropped 5 bases, with 12 bases sitting between them. This CDR3 is 13 amino acids long. The CDR3 reads CASSSNRRTEAFF. As DNA, the CDR3 is TGTGCCAGCAGCAGTAATAGGCGAACTGAAGCTTTCTTT.

There are many counts of this clonotype. The chain employs TRBV7-2 and TRBJ2-5; D uncertain. V lost 0 bases and J lost 5, with 4 bases in between. Per the germline V gene, CDR1 is SGHTA and CDR2 is FQGNSA. This CDR3 has 12 amino acids. DNA of the CDR3: TGTGCCAGCAGCTTAGCGAAGGAGACCCAGTACTTC. It encodes CASSLAKETQYF.

This clonotype occurred many times. This chain joins TRBV11-1 and TRBJ1-2; perhaps TRBD1 as D (6 bases). CDR1 is SGHAT, CDR2 FQDESV, per germline (reference sequence). Deletions cut 8 bases from V and 4 bases from J, with 14 bases between. CDR3 length: 13 amino acids. The CDR3 is CASAFRGIYGYTF. The CDR3 nucleotides are TGTGCCAGCGCTTTCAGGGGAATCTATGGCTACACCTTC.

Ten or more counts support this clonotype. CDR3 protein: CSVPARGAQYF. The CDR3 DNA follows: TGCAGCGTTCCGGCAAGAGGGGCCCAGTACTTC. The rearrangement links TRBV29-1 to TRBJ2-5; D possibly matches TRBD1 or TRBD2 (5 bases each). This CDR3 has 11 residues. CDR1 and CDR2 (germline): SQVTM, ANQGSEA. Trimming left V 5 bases short and J 9 bases short, with 13 bases between.

This clonotype was seen repeatedly, ten times or more. CDR3 loop: CSVRDSSYEQYF. The CDR3 coding sequence is TGCAGCGTAAGGGACAGCTCCTACGAGCAGTACTTC. The genes are TRBV29-1 and TRBJ2-7, with 7 bases that match TRBD1. Germline CDR1 reads SQVTM; CDR2 reads ANQGSEA. J was trimmed by 0 bases and V by 6 bases; bases with no gene match: 2. The CDR3 extends over 12 amino acids.

This clonotype was recorded at least ten times. This chain joins TRBV12-3 or TRBV12-4 and TRBJ1-5; the D is unclear. V lost 4 bases to trimming and J lost 5 bases, with 9 bases between them. The CDR3 extends over 13 amino acids. The CDR3 DNA reads as TGTGCCAGCAGTTCTTTGAGAGATCAGCCCCAGCATTTT. Translating it yields CASSSLRDQPQHF.

This clonotype was seen ten or more times. The V call is TRBV20-1, the J call TRBJ2-6; no firm D call. Trimming took off 6 bases at V and 4 bases at J, with 13 bases between the two ends. The CDR3 is 14 amino acids. Germline CDR1 and CDR2: DFQATT and SNEGSKA (reference sequence). In DNA, the CDR3 is TGCAGTGCCATTCAGACACCGGGGGCCAACGTCCTGACTTTC. Its translation is CSAIQTPGANVLTF.

This clonotype was found a few times. This rearrangement joins TRBV18 to TRBJ2-7; the D gene is possibly TRBD1 (6 bases). The germline gives CDR1 KGHSH, CDR2 LQKENI. The CDR3 totals 14 residues. The germline V and J ends were trimmed by 3 bases and 6 bases, with 15 bases remaining between them. The CDR3 DNA follows: TGTGCCAGCTCACCCAGACAGGATTCCAGCGAGCAGTACTTC. This sequence encodes CASSPRQDSSEQYF.

This clonotype was seen many times. The J gene is TRBJ1-2, the V gene TRBV6-2 or TRBV6-3; the D gene is possibly TRBD1 (5 bases). The V end lost 0 bases, the J end lost 8 bases, and 16 bases lay between the germline ends. The germline V gene encodes CDR1 MNHEY and CDR2 SVGEGT. CDR3 length equals 15 residues. CDR3 coding DNA: TGTGCCAGCAGTTACTCGGACGGGACGTGGTACGGCTACACCTTC. This gives the protein CASSYSDGTWYGYTF.